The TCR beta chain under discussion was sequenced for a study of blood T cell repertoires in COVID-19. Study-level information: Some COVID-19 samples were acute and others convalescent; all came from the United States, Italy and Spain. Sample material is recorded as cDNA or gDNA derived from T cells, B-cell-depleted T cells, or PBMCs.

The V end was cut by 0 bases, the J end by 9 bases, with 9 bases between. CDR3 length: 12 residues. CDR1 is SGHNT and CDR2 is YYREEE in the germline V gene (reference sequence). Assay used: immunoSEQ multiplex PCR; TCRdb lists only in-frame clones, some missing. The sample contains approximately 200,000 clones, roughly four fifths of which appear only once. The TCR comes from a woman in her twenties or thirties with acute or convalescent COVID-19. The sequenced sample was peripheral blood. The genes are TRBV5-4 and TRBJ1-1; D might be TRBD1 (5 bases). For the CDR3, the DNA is TGTGCCAGCAGCTTGGGGGAGGGGCAAGCTTTCTTT. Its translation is CASSLGEGQAFF. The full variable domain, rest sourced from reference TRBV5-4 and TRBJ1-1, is ETGVTQSPTHLIKTRGQQVTLRCSSQSGHNTVSWYQQALGQGPQFIFQYYREEENGRGNFPPRFSGLQFPNYSSELNVNALELDDSALYLCASSLGEGQAFFGQGTRLTVV.